This is a list of T cell receptor beta chains from one sample in a study of CD8 T cells in ankylosing spondylitis. One entry per CDR3 protein, called by TCRdb with MiXCR from the 5' RACE reads. The top ten clones hold approximately 7% of a sample with hundreds of thousands of distinct CDR3 sequences, 9.5% to 15% of them seen once. Sequencing used blood, either unsorted or a sorted T cell fraction (not recorded which). These receptors were obtained from a male donor with ankylosing spondylitis. CDR3s include the opening cysteine and the closing phenylalanine or tryptophan. The D gene is left open where the match is weak. Clone size, where shown, is once, few, many, or a class for clones that have expanded.

TRBJ1-4 | - | few | TRBV5-1 | TGCGCCAGCAGCGGGGCAACTAATGAAAAACTGTTTTTT | CASSGATNEKLFF
TRBJ2-3 | - | many | TRBV29-1 | TGCAGCGTTGAAGATCGTACGGAATCCACGCAGTATTTT | CSVEDRTESTQYF
TRBJ2-3 | TRBD1 | few | TRBV6-1 | TGTGCCAGCAGAAGCGGACAGGGGGCGAATTTACGCACAGATACGCAGTATTTT | CASRSGQGANLRTDTQYF
TRBJ2-1 | - | - | TRBV11-2 | TGTGCCAGCAGCCTCTGGACCCGAGGAAATGAGCAGTTCTTC | CASSLWTRGNEQFF
TRBJ1-3 | - | - | TRBV11-2 | TGTGCCAGCAGCGCCAGGGGCTATGGAAACACCATATATTTT | CASSARGYGNTIYF
TRBJ1-2 | - | - | TRBV11-2 | TGTGCCAGCAGCTTAGCGGTAGGGGCGAGTTTTTTCTTC | CASSLAVGASFFF
TRBJ2-3 | - | - | TRBV7-9 | TGTGCCAGCAGCTTCGCCCGTGATCTGTATACGCAGTATTTT | CASSFARDLYTQYF
TRBJ2-6 | TRBD1 | - | TRBV15 | TGTGCCACCAGCAGAGATCGGACAGGGCCTGGGGCCAACGTCCTGACTTTC | CATSRDRTGPGANVLTF
TRBJ1-1 | - | - | TRBV6-1 | TGTGCCAGCAGTGACGCAGGGACCGTGAACACTGAAGCTTTCTTT | CASSDAGTVNTEAFF
TRBJ2-3 | - | few | TRBV27 | TGTGCCAGCAGTTCAAGACTTTGGGCAGATACGCAGTATTTT | CASSSRLWADTQYF
TRBJ1-2 | - | many | TRBV12-3/TRBV12-4 | TGTGCCAGCAGTAGTCTAGGACCTTATGGCTACACCTTC | CASSSLGPYGYTF
TRBJ2-3 | TRBD2 | many | TRBV5-1 | TGCGCCAGCAGCTTGGTAACCACAACTAGCGGGAGTAGGACAGATACGCAGTATTTT | CASSLVTTTSGSRTDTQYF
TRBJ2-1 | - | - | TRBV11-3 | TGTGCCAGCAGCTTAGTTTCGGCGGGCTCCTACAATGAGCAGTTCTTC | CASSLVSAGSYNEQFF
TRBJ2-4 | - | - | TRBV27 | TGTGCCAGCAGTTCACAGTACTTC | CASSSQYF
TRBJ2-3 | TRBD2 | - | TRBV28 | TGTGCCAGCAGGCTTAGCGGGAGATCAGATACGCAGTATTTT | CASRLSGRSDTQYF
TRBJ1-1 | - | many | TRBV2 | TGTGCCAGCACGCGGTCTATGGTGAACACTGAAGCTTTCTTT | CASTRSMVNTEAFF
TRBJ1-5 | - | - | TRBV4-1 | TGCGCCAGCAGACGTGGTGATAATCAGCCCCAGCATTTT | CASRRGDNQPQHF
TRBJ2-3 | - | - | TRBV7-2 | TGTGCCAGCAGCTTAGCGAGGGGTGTTGATACGCAGTATTTT | CASSLARGVDTQYF
TRBJ1-4 | - | - | TRBV20-1 | TGCAGTGCTAGAGTAACCGCGGGTGAAAAACTGTTTTTT | CSARVTAGEKLFF
TRBJ1-2 | TRBD1 | few | TRBV20-1 | TGCAGTGCTAGAGATCTTCAGGTGTTAAGGGGGCGAGGCTACACCTTC | CSARDLQVLRGRGYTF
TRBJ2-2 | TRBD1 | few | TRBV20-1 | TGCAGTGTTTCTAGGACAGGGAACACCGGGGAGCTGTTTTTT | CSVSRTGNTGELFF
TRBJ1-5 | - | - | TRBV5-1 | TGCGCCAGCAGCGCGGCCCCGACAGGTCGACTCAATCAGCCCCAGCATTTT | CASSAAPTGRLNQPQHF
TRBJ1-1 | - | - | TRBV5-1 | TGCGCCAGCAGCTGGTCGACTGGTAACACTGAAGCTTTCTTT | CASSWSTGNTEAFF
TRBJ1-1 | - | few | TRBV15 | TGTGCCACCAGCAGAGATACAGGACGGAACACTGAAGCTTTCTTT | CATSRDTGRNTEAFF
TRBJ2-1 | TRBD2 | - | TRBV20-1 | TGCAGTTGTTCGGGACTAGCGGGGGGATACAATGAGCAGTTCTTC | CSCSGLAGGYNEQFF
TRBJ2-5 | TRBD1 | many | TRBV20-1 | TGCAGTGCTCCTTCCTGGACAGGGCAAGAGACCCAGTACTTC | CSAPSWTGQETQYF
TRBJ2-3 | TRBD2 | few | TRBV20-1 | TGCAGTGCAAGGCTGGGGGGGGAGAACACAGATACGCAGTATTTT | CSARLGGENTDTQYF
TRBJ1-4 | TRBD1 | few | TRBV20-1 | TGCAGTGCTAGACCTCCTGAGGGACAGGGCAATGAAAAACTGTTTTTT | CSARPPEGQGNEKLFF
TRBJ1-2 | TRBD1 | - | TRBV29-1 | TGCAGCGTTGGAGCGGGACAGGGCATGGGCTACACCTTC | CSVGAGQGMGYTF